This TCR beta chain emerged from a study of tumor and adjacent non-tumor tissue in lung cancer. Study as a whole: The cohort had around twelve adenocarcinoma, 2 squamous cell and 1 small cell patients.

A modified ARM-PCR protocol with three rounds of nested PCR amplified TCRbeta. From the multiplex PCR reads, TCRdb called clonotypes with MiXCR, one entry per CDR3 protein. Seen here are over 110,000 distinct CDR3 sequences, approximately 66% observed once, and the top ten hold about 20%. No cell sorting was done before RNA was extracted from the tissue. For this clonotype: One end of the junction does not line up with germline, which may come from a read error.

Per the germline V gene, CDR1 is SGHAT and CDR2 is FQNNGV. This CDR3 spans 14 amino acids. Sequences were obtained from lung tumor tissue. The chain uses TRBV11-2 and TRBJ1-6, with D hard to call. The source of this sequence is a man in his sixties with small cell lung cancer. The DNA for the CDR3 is TGTGCAAGCAGATCCCACACGGGAGGATCACCCCTCCACTTT. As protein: CASRSHTGGSPLHF.